This T cell receptor (beta chain) was found in a study of shared clonotypes between healthy human individuals. On this clone: Its antigen remains unknown.

Germline assignment: CDR1 SEHNR and CDR2 FQNEAQ (reference sequence). The V and J ends lost 1 base and 1 base, in that order; junction bases with no gene match: 3. The CDR3 runs to 16 residues. Sequencing was performed with immunoSEQ multiplex PCR; in TCRdb, only in-frame clones are kept and a portion is missing. The table lists 600,000 to 750,000 clones, around 90% of them singletons. General study findings and limits: Estimated richness values were generally larger in naive subsets than in memory subsets.

Donors had no recently reported acute infections or vaccinations and were HIV-negative. The donor cohort consisted entirely of Caucasian adults residing in Nashville, Tennessee. The TCR was taken from a man aged 18-30 years in good health. Some clones in this sample may be carry-over from other donors' samples. The chain carries TRBV7-9 and TRBJ2-2; 7 bases align to TRBD2. Sequencing input: memory CD8+ T cells from PBMCs. Stated subset: CD45RO+ cells pooled with CCR7-negative TemRA cells. This chain's CDR3 is CASSLGLAENTGELFF. As DNA, the CDR3 is TGTGCCAGCAGCTTAGGACTAGCAGAGAACACCGGGGAGCTGTTTTTT.